The 10 T cell receptor beta chains presented below share a single source sample, sequenced in a study of cytomegalovirus exposure and HLA in healthy donors. The protocol was immunoSEQ multiplex PCR, while the TCRdb copy is restricted to in-frame clones and leaves out a portion. The repertoire includes about 82,000 clones, 93% of them detected once, and roughly 0.74% sits in the top ten. Sample: PBMCs. The receptors were gathered from a man aged 18 to 30 in good health and CMV-seronegative.

V is TRBV5-4 and J is TRBJ2-3, with 11 bases fitting TRBD2. Per the germline V gene, CDR1 is SGHNT and CDR2 is YYREEE (reference sequence). This CDR3 has 14 residues. J was trimmed by 5 bases and V by 5 bases; bases with no gene match: 4. The CDR3 sequence is CASRLAGVGDTQYF. In nucleotides, the CDR3 is TGTGCCAGCAGACTAGCGGGAGTCGGAGATACGCAGTATTTT.

This clone was counted once. This sequence joins TRBV27 and TRBJ1-1, with D unresolved. The V gene lost 6 bases and the J gene lost 0 bases, with 8 bases spanning the gap. Germline values: CDR1 MNHEY, CDR2 SMNVEV (reference sequence). The CDR3 loop spans 13 amino acids. CDR3 residues: CASSPELNTEAFF. CDR3 bases: TGTGCCAGCAGCCCTGAGCTGAACACTGAAGCTTTCTTT.

This rearrangement joins TRBV19 to TRBJ2-2; 8 nucleotides agree with TRBD2. In germline, CDR1 is LNHDA, CDR2 SQIVND (reference sequence). This CDR3 contains 15 residues. Trimming removed 7 bases from V and 5 bases from J; junction bases left unmatched: 9. The CDR3 region is CASNSWVAGTGELFF. The CDR3 DNA follows: TGTGCCAGTAATAGTTGGGTAGCGGGGACCGGGGAGCTGTTTTTT.

V is TRBV6-6 and J is TRBJ1-1, with 7 bases fitting TRBD1. The germline gives CDR1 MNHNY, CDR2 SVGAGI (reference sequence). The CDR3 has 14 residues. Losses at the gene ends were 4 bases for V and 4 bases for J; bases not matched to a gene: 6. Here the CDR3 DNA reads TGTGCCAGCAGTTCCCGGACAGGTGCCACTGAAGCTTTCTTT. Protein sequence: CASSSRTGATEAFF.

The V and J genes are TRBV11-2 and TRBJ1-1; 9 bases map to TRBD1. V shed 1 base and J 2 bases; nucleotides not matched to a gene: 5. Looked up from germline, CDR1 is SGHAT and CDR2 is FQNNGV. CDR3 length: 16 amino acids. The CDR3 nucleotides are TGTGCCAGCAGCTTAGTGGGGACAGGGTTTAACACTGAAGCTTTCTTT. Residues: CASSLVGTGFNTEAFF.

The rearrangement joins TRBV4-3 to TRBJ2-5, with a possible D match to TRBD2 (6 bases). From germline, CDR1 is LGHNA and CDR2 YSLEER. This CDR3 region has 17 residues. Between the trimmed V and J ends, which lost 0 bases and 4 bases, there was a span of 18 bases. CDR3 amino acids: CASSQEVPSQGGETQYF. DNA of the CDR3: TGCGCCAGCAGCCAAGAAGTCCCCTCGCAGGGAGGAGAGACCCAGTACTTC.

The DNA for the CDR3 is TGTGCAAGTCGCCCTAACAGGGGGGCGGTGCTAGTCTCCTACGAGCAGTACTTC. Amino acids: CASRPNRGAVLVSYEQYF. The J gene is TRBJ2-7, the V gene TRBV12-2; the D segment call TRBD1 is taken from the table without a DNA check. TRBV12-2 represents a pseudogene. This CDR3 spans 18 amino acids.

This rearrangement joins TRBV2 to TRBJ2-3; a possible D gene is TRBD2 (5 bases). The CDR3 has 12 residues. CDR1 is SNHLY and CDR2 is FYNNEI in the germline V gene. Trimming took 4 bases from V and 5 from J, leaving 7 bases between them. The CDR3 reads CASSATRDTQYF. The CDR3 coding sequence is TGTGCCAGCAGTGCTACTAGAGATACGCAGTATTTT. The entire variable domain, with the rest obtained from reference TRBV2 and TRBJ2-3, is as follows: EPEVTQTPSHQVTQMGQEVILRCVPISNHLYFYWYRQILGQKVEFLVSFYNNEISEKSEIFDDQFSVERPDGSNFTLKIRSTKLEDSAMYFCASSATRDTQYFGPGTRLTVL.

This chain connects TRBV28 to TRBJ1-1; a possible D gene is TRBD1 (6 bases). V gave up 2 bases and J gave up 1 base, with 8 bases separating them. The CDR3 runs 14 residues. Germline values: CDR1 MDHEN, CDR2 SYDVKM. CDR3 in DNA: TGTGCCAGCAGTTTAAGGGGGGGGAACACTGAAGCTTTCTTT. Protein product: CASSLRGGNTEAFF.

V is TRBV7-9 and J is TRBJ1-4; D possibly corresponds to TRBD1 (5 bases). Per germline, CDR1 SEHNR and CDR2 FQNEAQ (reference sequence). The CDR3 loop spans 15 amino acids. Between the trimmed V and J ends, which lost 3 bases and 6 bases, there was a span of 14 bases. The CDR3 here is CASSLGGLAYEKLFF. CDR3 coding DNA: TGTGCCAGCAGCTTGGGGGGATTAGCATATGAAAAACTGTTTTTT.